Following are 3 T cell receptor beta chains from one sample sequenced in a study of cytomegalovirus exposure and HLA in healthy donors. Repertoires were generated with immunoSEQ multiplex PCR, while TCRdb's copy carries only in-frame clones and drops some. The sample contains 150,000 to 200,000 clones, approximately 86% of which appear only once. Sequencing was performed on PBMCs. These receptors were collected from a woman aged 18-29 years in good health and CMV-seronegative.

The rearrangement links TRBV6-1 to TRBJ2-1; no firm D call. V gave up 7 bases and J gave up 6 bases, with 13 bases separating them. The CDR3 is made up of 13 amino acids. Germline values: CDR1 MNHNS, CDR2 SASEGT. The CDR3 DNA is TGTGCCAGCAAGTTCGGAGCTGGCAATGAGCAGTTCTTC. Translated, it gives CASKFGAGNEQFF.

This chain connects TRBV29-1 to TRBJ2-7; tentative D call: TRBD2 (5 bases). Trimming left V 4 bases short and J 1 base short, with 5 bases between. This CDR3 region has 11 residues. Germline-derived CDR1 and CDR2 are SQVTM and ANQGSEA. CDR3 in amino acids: CSVGTSYEQYF. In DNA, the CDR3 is TGCAGCGTTGGGACTTCCTACGAGCAGTACTTC.

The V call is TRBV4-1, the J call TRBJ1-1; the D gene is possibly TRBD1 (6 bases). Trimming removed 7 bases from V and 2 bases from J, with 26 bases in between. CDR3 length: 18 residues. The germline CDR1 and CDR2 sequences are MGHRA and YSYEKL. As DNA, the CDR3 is TGCGCCAGCATTCCTTCGGGGGGCAGGAACCCTTACAACACTGAAGCTTTCTTT. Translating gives CASIPSGGRNPYNTEAFF.